A single sample gave rise to the 31 T cell receptor beta chains below, sequenced in a study of blood T cell repertoires in COVID-19 (dated by TCRdb to 2019 to 2021). Library method: the immunoSEQ multiplex PCR assay. The immuneACCESS repertoire file appears here via TCRdb, limited to in-frame rearrangements. These files lack a portion of the clones; in checked studies, under half of the deficit traces to unresolved V genes, and the cause of the others is not known. The sample records about 200,000 clones, over 75% of which are singletons. The top ten clonotypes cover roughly a sixth of the sample. Material for sequencing was peripheral blood. These receptors were taken from a man in his fifties with COVID-19, enrolled during active disease.

The rearrangement uses TRBV28 and TRBJ1-5, with D possibly matching TRBD1 (5 bases). V was clipped by 4 bases and J by 0 bases, with 10 bases between them. The CDR3 is 15 residues long. The V gene's germline CDR1 is MDHEN and CDR2 SYDVKM. The CDR3 loop is CASSSPGGSNQPQHF. CDR3 in DNA: TGTGCCAGCAGTTCCCCGGGGGGTAGCAATCAGCCCCAGCATTTT.

V gene TRBV9 combines with J gene TRBJ1-2; D gene uncertain. CDR3 length: 14 amino acids. In germline, CDR1 is SGDLS, CDR2 YYNGEE. V lost 3 bases, J lost 1 base, and 10 bases lay in between. The CDR3 is CASSAMGSNYGYTF. CDR3 coding DNA: TGTGCCAGCAGCGCTATGGGGAGTAACTATGGCTACACCTTC.

The CDR3 bases are TGTGCCAGCAGCGTAACTAGCGGTGGCAATGAGCAGTTCTTC. Translation: CASSVTSGGNEQFF. The gene calls are TRBV9 and TRBJ2-1; 8 bases fit TRBD2. CDR3 length: 14 residues. Germline assignment: CDR1 SGDLS and CDR2 YYNGEE. V was clipped by 1 base and J by 6 bases; unmatched bases: 3.

The genes are TRBV19 and TRBJ1-1, with D tentatively TRBD1 (5 bases). CDR3 length: 15 residues. V gave up 4 bases and J gave up 10 bases, with 22 bases separating them. The V gene's germline CDR1 is LNHDA and CDR2 SQIVND (reference sequence). Here the CDR3 reads CASSTGNRWFRGAFF. The CDR3 nucleotides read TGTGCCAGTAGTACCGGAAACAGGTGGTTTCGTGGAGCTTTCTTT.

This chain uses TRBV19 with TRBJ1-5; 9 nucleotides match TRBD1. Germline CDR1 is LNHDA and CDR2 is SQIVND (reference sequence). Trimming took 7 bases from V and 7 from J; bases not matched to a gene: 8. The CDR3 length is 14 residues. CDR3 coding DNA: TGTGCCAGTACCGTACAGGGGGCTAAGCAGCCCCAGCATTTT. Translated, it gives CASTVQGAKQPQHF.

This clone came up a few times. The chain uses TRBV11-2 and TRBJ2-3, with D perhaps TRBD2 (6 bases). V was shortened by 1 base and J by 0 bases, with 8 bases between the two germline ends. Germline V gene lookup returns CDR1 SGHAT and CDR2 FQNNGV. This CDR3 region has 15 residues. The CDR3 DNA reads TGTGCCAGCAGCTTAGCCGGGGGAAGCACAGATACGCAGTATTTT. Translation: CASSLAGGSTDTQYF.

V is TRBV4-2 and J is TRBJ2-1; D is ambiguous. This CDR3 is 14 amino acids long. The germline gives CDR1 LGHNA, CDR2 YNFKEQ. V was pared by 1 base and J by 5 bases, with 9 bases between. CDR3 region: CASSQGVSNNEQFF. The CDR3 DNA follows: TGTGCCAGCAGCCAAGGGGTTAGCAACAATGAGCAGTTCTTC.

This rearrangement joins TRBV5-4 to TRBJ2-2, with TRBD1 matching over 9 bases. V lost 0 bases and J lost 7; bases outside the gene matches: 7. Per germline, CDR1 SGHNT and CDR2 YYREEE (reference sequence). CDR3 length: 16 residues. The CDR3 loop reads CASSLAGQGQGGELFF. The DNA for the CDR3 is TGTGCCAGCAGCTTGGCCGGACAGGGGCAGGGCGGGGAGCTGTTTTTT.

This clone was counted once. The genes are TRBV5-5 and TRBJ2-3, with a weak D call TRBD1 (6 bases). This CDR3 is 16 amino acids long. CDR1 and CDR2 from the germline V gene are SGHKS and YYEKEE (reference sequence). V lost 3 bases, J lost 0 bases, and 14 bases lay in between. DNA of the CDR3: TGTGCCAGCAGCTCCTCCGGGACAAAGAGCACAGATACGCAGTATTTT. Protein: CASSSSGTKSTDTQYF.

The chain combines TRBV12-3 or TRBV12-4 with TRBJ2-7; perhaps TRBD2 as D (5 bases). The V and J ends lost 5 bases and 2 bases respectively, with 10 bases between them. This CDR3 is 13 amino acids long. Written as DNA, the CDR3 is TGTGCCAGCAGTACCGGGGATACCTACGAGCAGTACTTC. Translating gives CASSTGDTYEQYF.

The CDR3 sequence is CASSESKGASYEQYF. CDR3 DNA sequence: TGCGCCAGCAGTGAGTCGAAGGGGGCCTCCTACGAGCAGTACTTC. The chain joins TRBV10-1 to TRBJ2-7; 7 positions agree with TRBD1. The CDR3 consists of 15 residues. The germline V gene encodes CDR1 WNHNN and CDR2 SYGVQD (reference sequence). J gave up 0 bases and V 0 bases, and 2 bases lay outside the gene matches.

In this sample, this clone turned up once. V gene TRBV6-5 combines with J gene TRBJ2-1; 10 bases are a match to TRBD2. CDR1 and CDR2 from the germline V gene are MNHEY and SVGAGI. V was clipped by 4 bases and J by 8 bases; unmatched bases: 8. CDR3 length: 15 residues. CDR3 DNA sequence: TGTGCCAGCAGTTCCCCTAGCGGGAGTATGGATGAGCAGTTCTTC. Protein sequence: CASSSPSGSMDEQFF.

The genes are TRBV28 and TRBJ1-1, with 7 nucleotides matching TRBD1. J gave up 11 bases and V 7 bases, and 7 bases lay outside the gene matches. This CDR3 has 11 amino acids. Germline CDR1 is MDHEN and CDR2 is SYDVKM. The CDR3, as DNA: TGTGCCAGCACCCCAGGGGGAAGGGCTTTCTTT. Protein product: CASTPGGRAFF. Supplemented by reference TRBV28 and TRBJ1-1, the full variable domain reads DVKVTQSSRYLVKRTGEKVFLECVQDMDHENMFWYRQDPGLGLRLIYFSYDVKMKEKGDIPEGYSVSREKKERFSLILESASTNQTSMYLCASTPGGRAFFGQGTRLTVV.

The chain has TRBV3-1 (or the pseudogene TRBV3-2) and TRBJ1-4; D gene ambiguous. The CDR3 spans 16 residues. V was cut by 4 bases and J by 4 bases, with 16 bases left in between. Germline CDR1 LGHDT, CDR2 YNNKEL (reference sequence). Written as DNA, the CDR3 is TGTGCCAGCAGCCCCTTCGGACTGTCACTTAATGAAAAACTGTTTTTT. This sequence encodes CASSPFGLSLNEKLFF.

The V call is TRBV30, the J call TRBJ2-2, with TRBD1 identical over 11 bases. The CDR3 totals 13 residues. With 5 bases clipped from V and 4 bases from J, the junction kept 0 bases outside the gene matches. CDR1 and CDR2 from the germline V gene are GTSNPN and SVGIG (reference sequence). In nucleotides, the CDR3 is TGTGCCTGGGGGACAGGGGGCACCGGGGAGCTGTTTTTT. Translated: CAWGTGGTGELFF.

The chain is built from TRBV5-5 and TRBJ2-2; tentative D call: TRBD2 (5 bases). Trimming took off 1 base at V and 4 bases at J, with 14 bases between the two ends. CDR1 and CDR2 from the germline V gene are SGHKS and YYEKEE (reference sequence). This CDR3 comprises 16 residues. CDR3 nucleotides: TGTGCCAGCAGCTTGCGGAGCGTAGGAGGCACCGGGGAGCTGTTTTTT. Protein: CASSLRSVGGTGELFF.

CDR3 nucleotide sequence: TGTGCCAGCAGCCAAGATCTTTCCAGCTACGAGCAGTACTTC. Its translation is CASSQDLSSYEQYF. The J gene is TRBJ2-7, the V gene TRBV14; D ambiguous. The germline V and J ends were trimmed by 0 bases and 3 bases, with 9 bases remaining between them. Per the germline V gene, CDR1 is SGHDN and CDR2 is FVKESK. CDR3 length: 14 amino acids.

CDR3 in amino acids: CASSVNPGQGFGAYEQYF. CDR3 in DNA: TGTGCCAGCAGCGTAAATCCGGGACAGGGCTTTGGCGCCTACGAGCAGTACTTC. V and J are TRBV9 and TRBJ2-7, with TRBD1 identical over 9 bases. The CDR3 consists of 18 residues. Germline V gene lookup returns CDR1 SGDLS and CDR2 YYNGEE. The J segment lost 2 bases and the V segment lost 1 base, leaving 13 bases of the junction unmatched.

V and J are TRBV5-6 and TRBJ2-1, with 7 bases aligning to TRBD1. V trimming: 1 base; J trimming: 3 bases; junction bases outside the gene matches: 7. Germline V gene data show CDR1 as SGHDT and CDR2 as YYEEEE. This CDR3 has 16 residues. The CDR3 coding sequence is TGTGCCAGCAGCTTGATGACACAGGGGTACTACAATGAGCAGTTCTTC. Encoded protein: CASSLMTQGYYNEQFF.

The chain uses TRBV7-3 and TRBJ1-1, with TRBD1 as a possible D gene (5 bases). The CDR3 spans 13 residues. The germline gives CDR1 SGHTA, CDR2 FQGTGA. V lost 6 bases to trimming and J lost 0 bases, with 8 bases between them. The CDR3 region is CASSSTVNTEAFF. CDR3 bases: TGTGCCAGCAGTTCGACAGTGAACACTGAAGCTTTCTTT.

V gene TRBV27 combines with J gene TRBJ2-7, with D possibly matching TRBD1 (5 bases). CDR3 length equals 15 residues. Trimming removed 4 bases at V and 6 bases at J, with 19 bases between. Per the germline V gene, CDR1 is MNHEY and CDR2 is SMNVEV (reference sequence). In nucleotides, the CDR3 is TGTGCCAGCAGTTCACCGTCGGCAGGGTTTGGCGAGCAGTACTTC. It encodes CASSSPSAGFGEQYF.

The rearrangement uses TRBV5-1 and TRBJ1-1; D gene uncertain. The length of the CDR3 is 14 residues. V was clipped by 4 bases and J by 3 bases, with 13 bases between them. Germline values: CDR1 SGHRS, CDR2 YFSETQ. The CDR3 DNA reads as TGCGCCAGCAGCGATGAGTGGAGGTACACTGAAGCTTTCTTT. Residues: CASSDEWRYTEAFF.

This sequence joins TRBV9 and TRBJ1-6, with 7 bases that match TRBD1. Germline loops: CDR1 SGDLS, CDR2 YYNGEE. This CDR3 is 15 amino acids long. V dropped 3 bases and J dropped 6; count of bases not matched to a gene: 6. DNA for the CDR3: TGTGCCAGCAGCGGCGGGTCAGGGGGTAATTCACCCCTCCACTTT. Protein: CASSGGSGGNSPLHF.

On this clone: Other DNA sequences in the same sample also yield this CDR3. The V gene is TRBV9, the J gene TRBJ1-1, with D maybe TRBD1 (5 bases). The germline CDR1 and CDR2 sequences are SGDLS and YYNGEE. The CDR3 extends over 14 amino acids. The germline V and J ends were trimmed by 0 bases and 1 base, with 7 bases remaining between them. For the CDR3, the DNA is TGTGCCAGCAGCGTAGGTCAGGGGAACACTGAAGCTTTCTTT. This codes for CASSVGQGNTEAFF.

This chain connects TRBV12-5 to TRBJ2-7; 9 bases line up with TRBD1. The CDR3 length is 17 residues. Losses at the gene ends were 2 bases for V and 0 bases for J; bases not matched to a gene: 8. Per germline, CDR1 LGHNT and CDR2 FRNRAP. The CDR3 DNA follows: TGTGCTAGTGGTTTGCCCCGGACAGGGGCTAACTCCTACGAGCAGTACTTC. This encodes CASGLPRTGANSYEQYF.

V gene TRBV5-8 combines with J gene TRBJ2-1; 7 bases are shared with TRBD1. Germline V gene lookup returns CDR1 SGHTS and CDR2 YDEGEE. The V segment lost 4 bases and the J segment 4 bases; nucleotides outside the gene matches: 8. This CDR3 region has 15 residues. The chain's CDR3 is CASSPGTVSYNEQFF. Written as DNA, the CDR3 is TGTGCCAGCAGCCCCGGGACAGTTTCTTACAATGAGCAGTTCTTC.

In its sample, this clone was seen once. The V and J genes are TRBV10-2 and TRBJ1-5; tentative D call: TRBD1 (6 bases). The CDR3 is 14 residues long. V was shortened by 6 bases and J by 5 bases, with 14 bases between the two germline ends. Germline CDR1 reads WSHSY; CDR2 reads SAAADI. The DNA of the CDR3 is TGCGCCAGCAGGGCCCCAGGGGCTGATCAGCCCCAGCATTTT. Protein: CASRAPGADQPQHF.

There are a few counts of this clone. Other DNA sequences of this sample code for an identical CDR3. This chain connects TRBV3-1 (or the pseudogene TRBV3-2) to TRBJ2-7, with TRBD2 matching 8 bases. CDR1 and CDR2 (germline): LGHDT, YNNKEL (reference sequence). This CDR3 contains 13 residues. V dropped 4 bases and J dropped 4; count of bases not matched to a gene: 3. The CDR3 reads CASSPGLEYEQYF. CDR3 DNA: TGTGCCAGCAGCCCGGGACTAGAGTACGAGCAGTACTTC.

The chain has TRBV7-2 and TRBJ1-4; 10 positions match TRBD1. This CDR3 region has 15 residues. The germline CDR1 and CDR2 sequences are SGHTA and FQGNSA. V dropped 5 bases and J dropped 7; count of bases not matched to a gene: 7. The CDR3 bases are TGTGCCAGCAGCCTGACAGGGGGCGCGGGTGAAAAACTGTTTTTT. Encoded protein: CASSLTGGAGEKLFF.

The chain uses TRBV13 and TRBJ2-7; no reliable D call. V gave up 4 bases and J gave up 3 bases, with 10 bases separating them. The germline V gene encodes CDR1 PRHDT and CDR2 FYEKMQ (reference sequence). This CDR3 contains 13 residues. The CDR3 loop reads CASSSLGYYEQYF. The CDR3, as DNA: TGTGCCAGCAGCTCCCTCGGGTACTACGAGCAGTACTTC.

This chain connects TRBV18 to TRBJ1-3; D remains ambiguous. V lost 3 bases and J lost 5, with 14 bases in between. This CDR3 contains 15 residues. Looked up from germline, CDR1 is KGHSH and CDR2 is LQKENI. The CDR3 region is CASSPTEAGRNTIYF. CDR3 nucleotides: TGTGCCAGCTCACCTACGGAGGCAGGCCGAAACACCATATATTTT.